At least ten counts were recorded for the clone carrying this T cell receptor beta chain. Its antigen is still unknown. The germline V gene has CDR1 LGHNA and CDR2 YNFKEQ. The CDR3 covers 14 residues. Trimming took off 4 bases at V and 3 bases at J, with 13 bases between the two ends. The library was built from roughly 400 ng RNA with molecular barcoded adaptors for alpha/delta and beta/gamma chains. Each CDR3 protein gets one entry after TCRdb re-called the reads with MiXCR. Here the sample spans approximately 140,000 distinct CDR3 sequences, over 10% being singletons. The entry originates in a study of read filtering for tumor transcriptome and immune sequencing. At the level of the study: Transcriptome libraries were built from DNase-treated RNA.

General study results and limits: RNA-seq captured clonotypes less deeply and reliably than IR-seq. This fraction held mixed bone marrow immune cells after CD138-negative sorting.

This sequence originates from a donor at least 40 years old with multiple myeloma. Sample: a population of CD138-negative cells sorted from bone marrow. The rearrangement links TRBV4-2 to TRBJ2-7; no firm D call. CDR3 nucleotide sequence: TGTGCCAGCAGCCTTCGTGTAGCAGACTACGAGCAGTACTTC. Protein product: CASSLRVADYEQYF.